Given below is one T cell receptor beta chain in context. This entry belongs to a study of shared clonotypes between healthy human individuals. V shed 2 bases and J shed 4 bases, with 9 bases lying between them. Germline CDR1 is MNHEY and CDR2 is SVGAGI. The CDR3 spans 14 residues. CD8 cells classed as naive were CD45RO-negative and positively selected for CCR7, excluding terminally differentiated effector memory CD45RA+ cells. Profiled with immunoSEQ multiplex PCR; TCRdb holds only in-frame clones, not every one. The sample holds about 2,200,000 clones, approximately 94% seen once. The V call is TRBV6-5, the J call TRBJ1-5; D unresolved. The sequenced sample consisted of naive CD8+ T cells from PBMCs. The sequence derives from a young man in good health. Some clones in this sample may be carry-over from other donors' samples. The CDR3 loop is CASSYDWVNQPQHF. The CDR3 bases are TGTGCCAGCAGTTACGATTGGGTAAATCAGCCCCAGCATTTT.